The 14 T cell receptor beta chains listed next were all sequenced from one sample in a study of shared clonotypes between healthy human individuals (TCRdb year 2020). Library preparation employed the immunoSEQ multiplex PCR assay. TCRdb limited this immuneACCESS table to in-frame rearrangements with V and J called. A share of clones is missing; checked studies link under half to unresolved V genes, and the rest is unexplained. This sample gives about 2.3 million clones in total; 85% to 95% of them show up just once. The ten top clones hold about 0.41% of the sample. The sequencing sample was made of naive CD4+ T cells from PBMCs. The sample's cell subset or site label is to be understood as: CD45RA+ positively selected. The receptors originated from a man between 18 and 35 years old in good health. Some clones in this sample may be carry-over from other donors' samples.

V gene TRBV15 combines with J gene TRBJ2-5; D not resolved. CDR3 length: 13 residues. CDR1 and CDR2 from the germline V gene are LNHNV and YYDKDF (reference sequence). Trimming removed 0 bases at V and 5 bases at J, with 7 bases between. Here the CDR3 reads CATSREFEETQYF. CDR3 sequence (DNA): TGTGCCACCAGCAGAGAGTTTGAGGAGACCCAGTACTTC. The variable domain in full, completed from reference TRBV15 and TRBJ2-5, reads DAMVIQNPRYQVTQFGKPVTLSCSQTLNHNVMYWYQQKSSQAPKLLFHYYDKDFNNEADTPDNFQSRRPNTSFCFLDIRSPGLGDTAMYLCATSREFEETQYFGPGTRLLVL.

The V gene is TRBV7-9, the J gene TRBJ2-1, with TRBD1 identical over 7 bases. The V and J ends lost 5 bases and 4 bases, in that order; junction bases with no gene match: 5. This CDR3 contains 14 residues. CDR1 is SEHNR, CDR2 FQNEAQ, per germline (reference sequence). The CDR3 DNA is TGTGCCAGCAGCCTCACGGGACAGTACAATGAGCAGTTCTTC. This translates into CASSLTGQYNEQFF.

As regards this clone: Distinct nucleotide sequences in the sample also encode this CDR3. The rearrangement joins TRBV4-1 to TRBJ2-7; D not certain. Germline V lookup: CDR1 MGHRA, CDR2 YSYEKL. This CDR3 region has 12 residues. The germline V and J ends were trimmed by 0 bases and 4 bases, with 4 bases remaining between them. The CDR3, as DNA: TGCGCCAGCAGCCAAGATGGGTACGAGCAGTACTTC. Translation: CASSQDGYEQYF.

V and J are TRBV18 and TRBJ1-1; no clear D. Germline V gives CDR1 KGHSH, CDR2 LQKENI. The CDR3 is 13 residues long. V gave up 6 bases and J gave up 3 bases, with 11 bases separating them. DNA of the CDR3: TGTGCCAGCTCGCCTACTAGCGACACTGAAGCTTTCTTT. Translation gives CASSPTSDTEAFF.

This chain joins TRBV11-2 and TRBJ2-7; possible D gene TRBD2, 7 bases. The length of the CDR3 is 16 residues. The ends were cut back, 5 bases at V and 2 bases at J, with 19 bases in the middle. Germline CDR1 is SGHAT and CDR2 is FQNNGV. Written as DNA, the CDR3 is TGTGCCAGCAGCCTCAGTGGGGGGGCGCCGGCCTACGAGCAGTACTTC. Translating gives CASSLSGGAPAYEQYF. The variable domain in full, with the rest retrieved from reference TRBV11-2 and TRBJ2-7, is EAGVAQSPRYKIIEKRQSVAFWCNPISGHATLYWYQQILGQGPKLLIQFQNNGVVDDSQLPKDRFSAERLKGVDSTLKIQPAKLEDSAVYLCASSLSGGAPAYEQYFGPGTRLTVT.

The table lists this clone with a count of one. CDR3 nucleotide sequence: TGTGCCAGCGGGGGAAAGGGGCTCTCCTCTGGGGCCAACGTCCTGACTTTC. Amino acids: CASGGKGLSSGANVLTF. This chain joins TRBV9 and TRBJ2-6, with D perhaps assigned TRBD1 or TRBD2 (5 bases each). This CDR3 comprises 17 residues. V shed 7 bases and J shed 0 bases, with 17 bases lying between them. Germline CDR1 SGDLS, CDR2 YYNGEE.

The chain carries TRBV6-1 and TRBJ2-7; maybe TRBD2 (6 bases). With 5 bases removed from V and 7 bases from J, the gap between germline ends came to 9 bases. The CDR3 contains 11 residues. In germline, CDR1 is MNHNS, CDR2 SASEGT. The chain's CDR3 is CASSWGTEQYF. The CDR3 nucleotides are TGTGCCAGCAGTTGGGGGACTGAGCAGTACTTC.

The rearrangement joins TRBV29-1 to TRBJ1-1; D may be TRBD1 (6 bases). V was cut by 4 bases and J by 10 bases, with 22 bases left in between. Germline-derived CDR1 and CDR2 are SQVTM and ANQGSEA. This CDR3 has 14 residues. CDR3 nucleotides: TGCAGCGTTGGGGGGCAGGGAGGGGCATTATCAGCTTTCTTT. This codes for CSVGGQGGALSAFF.

The chain employs TRBV2 and TRBJ1-3; D is ambiguous. CDR3 size: 13 residues. Deletions cut 4 bases from V and 4 bases from J, with 8 bases between. CDR1 and CDR2 (germline): SNHLY, FYNNEI. CDR3 sequence: CASSASTGNTIYF. The CDR3 region has the DNA TGTGCCAGCAGTGCAAGTACAGGAAACACCATATATTTT. Combining the CDR3 with reference TRBV2 and TRBJ1-3 gives the whole variable domain EPEVTQTPSHQVTQMGQEVILRCVPISNHLYFYWYRQILGQKVEFLVSFYNNEISEKSEIFDDQFSVERPDGSNFTLKIRSTKLEDSAMYFCASSASTGNTIYFGEGSWLTVV.

This clone has more than one count but fewer than ten. This chain connects TRBV10-3 to TRBJ1-2, with a tentative D call TRBD1 (6 bases). Looked up from germline, CDR1 is ENHRY and CDR2 is SYGVKD. The CDR3 loop spans 14 amino acids. V lost 5 bases, J lost 7 bases, and 17 bases lay in between. The CDR3 sequence is CAISPTGGVRGYTF. The CDR3 nucleotides read TGTGCCATCAGTCCGACAGGAGGAGTCCGTGGCTACACCTTC.

The chain employs TRBV5-5 and TRBJ2-2, with D unclear. Between the trimmed V and J ends, which lost 7 bases and 6 bases, there was a span of 10 bases. Germline V CDR1 and CDR2: SGHKS, YYEKEE (reference sequence). There are 12 residues in the CDR3. DNA for the CDR3: TGTGCCAGCTGCACCGGATCCGGGGAGCTGTTTTTT. It yields the protein CASCTGSGELFF.

J is TRBJ1-5 and V is TRBV14; possibly TRBD1 for D (5 bases). The V gene's germline CDR1 is SGHDN and CDR2 FVKESK. Trimming took 3 bases from V and 11 from J, leaving 17 bases between them. The CDR3 contains 14 residues. CDR3 in DNA: TGTGCCAGCAGCCAGAGGGACGCCATAGTTTCCCAGCATTTT. It codes for CASSQRDAIVSQHF.

The V and J genes are TRBV9 and TRBJ2-7; D unresolved. Germline lookup yields CDR1 SGDLS and CDR2 YYNGEE. V gave up 2 bases and J gave up 0 bases, with 9 bases separating them. This CDR3 region has 14 residues. CDR3 in DNA: TGTGCCAGCAGCGTTGGCCAGATCTCCTACGAGCAGTACTTC. Translating gives CASSVGQISYEQYF.

V gene TRBV7-3 combines with J gene TRBJ2-5, with D possibly called TRBD1 or TRBD2 (5 bases each). The tail of the sequence fits TRBJ2-7 better, so the J call may be wrong. From germline, CDR1 is SGHTA and CDR2 FQGTGA. The CDR3 totals 13 residues. The DNA for the CDR3 is TGTGCCAGCAGCGCCGGGACGAATCGCGAGCAGTACTTC. Protein: CASSAGTNREQYF.